This TCR beta chain comes out of a study of early T cells in non-severe SARS-CoV-2 infection. Study details: Bulk RNA taken from unsorted whole blood was sequenced, leaving chains unpaired. The study's findings and limits: A preference for anti-spike CD8 responses marked VDJdb matching, which missed private and CD4 specificities.

This clonotype was recorded many times. Its target is unknown. Each single cDNA molecule received a unique molecular identifier. In TCRdb, the 5' RACE reads were re-called with MiXCR into one record per CDR3 protein. The table has some 75,000 distinct CDR3 sequences, approximately 13% seen once. V gave up 3 bases and J gave up 1 base, with 7 bases separating them. The CDR3 is made up of 14 amino acids. Germline V gene lookup returns CDR1 MNHNS and CDR2 SASEGT. Sample: whole blood. The source is an adult who was a healthcare worker with PCR-confirmed SARS-CoV-2 infection or an uninfected control (not recorded which). J is TRBJ1-5 and V is TRBV6-1; D is possibly TRBD1 (5 bases). CDR3 nucleotide sequence: TGTGCCAGCAGTGAGGGGCCCAGCAATCAGCCCCAGCATTTT. Protein product: CASSEGPSNQPQHF.